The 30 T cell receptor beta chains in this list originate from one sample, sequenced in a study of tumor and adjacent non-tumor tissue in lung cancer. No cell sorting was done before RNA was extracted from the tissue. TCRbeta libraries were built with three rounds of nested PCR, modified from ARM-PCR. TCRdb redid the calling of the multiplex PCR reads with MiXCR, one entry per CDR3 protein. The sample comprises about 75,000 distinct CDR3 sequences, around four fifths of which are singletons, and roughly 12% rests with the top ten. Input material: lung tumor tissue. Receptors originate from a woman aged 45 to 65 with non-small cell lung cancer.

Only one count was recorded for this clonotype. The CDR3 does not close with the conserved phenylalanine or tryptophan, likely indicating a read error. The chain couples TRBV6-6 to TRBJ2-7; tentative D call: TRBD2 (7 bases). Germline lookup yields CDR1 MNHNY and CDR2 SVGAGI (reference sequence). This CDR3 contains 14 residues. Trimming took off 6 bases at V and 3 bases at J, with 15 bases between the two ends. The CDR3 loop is CASRDKGGNYEQYY. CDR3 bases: TGTGCCAGCAGGGACAAGGGGGGGAACTACGAGCAGTACTAC.

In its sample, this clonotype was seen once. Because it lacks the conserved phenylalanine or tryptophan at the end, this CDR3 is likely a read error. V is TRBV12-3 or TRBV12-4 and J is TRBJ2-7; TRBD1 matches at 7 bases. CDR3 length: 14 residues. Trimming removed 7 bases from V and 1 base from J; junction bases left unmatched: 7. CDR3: CASTKTGSSYEQYS. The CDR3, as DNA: TGTGCCAGCACCAAGACAGGGAGTTCCTACGAGCAGTACTCC.

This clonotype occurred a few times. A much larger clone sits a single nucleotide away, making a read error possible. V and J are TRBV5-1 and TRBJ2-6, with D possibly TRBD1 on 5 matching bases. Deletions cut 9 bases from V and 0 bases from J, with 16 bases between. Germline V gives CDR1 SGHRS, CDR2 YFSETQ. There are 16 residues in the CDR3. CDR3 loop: CANSTGGISGANVLTF. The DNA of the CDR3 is TGCGCCAACAGTACAGGCGGCATCTCTGGGGCCAACGTCCTGACTTTC.

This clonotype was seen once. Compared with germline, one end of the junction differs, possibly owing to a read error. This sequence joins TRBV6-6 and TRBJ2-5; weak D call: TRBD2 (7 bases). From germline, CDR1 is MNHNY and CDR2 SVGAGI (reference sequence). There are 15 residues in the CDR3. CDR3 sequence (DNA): TGTGTCAGCTGTTCCCAGCGGGAAGGGGGGGAGACCCAGTACTTC. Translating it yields CVSCSQREGGETQYF.

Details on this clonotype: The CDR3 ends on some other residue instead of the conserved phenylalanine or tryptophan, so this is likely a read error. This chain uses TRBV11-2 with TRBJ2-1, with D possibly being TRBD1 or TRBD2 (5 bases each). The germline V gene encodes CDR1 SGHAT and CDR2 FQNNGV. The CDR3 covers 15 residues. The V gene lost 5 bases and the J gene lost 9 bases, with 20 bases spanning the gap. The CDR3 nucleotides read TGTGCCAGCAGCCTCCGGGACGGAACAAACAGTGAGCAGTTCTCC. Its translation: CASSLRDGTNSEQFS.

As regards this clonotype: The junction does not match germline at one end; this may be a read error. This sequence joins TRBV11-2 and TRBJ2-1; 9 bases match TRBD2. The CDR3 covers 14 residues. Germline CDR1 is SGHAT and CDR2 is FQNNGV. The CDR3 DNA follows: TGTACCAGCAGCCAAGGACTAGCGAAACTTGAGCAGTTCTTC. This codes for CTSSQGLAKLEQFF.

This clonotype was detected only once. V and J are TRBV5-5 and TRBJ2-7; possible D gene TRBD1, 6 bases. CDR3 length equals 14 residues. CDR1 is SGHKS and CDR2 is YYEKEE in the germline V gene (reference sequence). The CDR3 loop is CTTSLTTGFYEQYF. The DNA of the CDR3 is TGTACCACCAGCCTAACGACAGGTTTCTACGAGCAGTACTTC.

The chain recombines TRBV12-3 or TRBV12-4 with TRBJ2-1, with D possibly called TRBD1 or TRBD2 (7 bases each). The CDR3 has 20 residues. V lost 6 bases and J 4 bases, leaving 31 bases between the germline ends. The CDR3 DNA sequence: TGTGCCAGCAGATCCCAAGGGGGCTTTGGGTCTAGCGGAGATTACAATGAGCAGTTCTTC. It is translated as CASRSQGGFGSSGDYNEQFF.

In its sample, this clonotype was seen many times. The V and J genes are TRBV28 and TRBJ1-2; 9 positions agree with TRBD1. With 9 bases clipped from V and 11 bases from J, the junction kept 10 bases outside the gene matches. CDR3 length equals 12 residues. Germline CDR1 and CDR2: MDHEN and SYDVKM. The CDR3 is CASQPGQGFYTF. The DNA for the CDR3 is TGTGCCAGTCAACCGGGACAGGGCTTTTACACCTTC.

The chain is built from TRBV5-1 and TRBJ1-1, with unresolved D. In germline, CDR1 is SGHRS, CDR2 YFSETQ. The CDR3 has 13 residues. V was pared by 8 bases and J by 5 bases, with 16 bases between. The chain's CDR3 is CASKDVPKTEAFF. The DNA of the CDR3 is TGCGCCAGTAAAGACGTCCCGAAGACTGAAGCTTTCTTT.

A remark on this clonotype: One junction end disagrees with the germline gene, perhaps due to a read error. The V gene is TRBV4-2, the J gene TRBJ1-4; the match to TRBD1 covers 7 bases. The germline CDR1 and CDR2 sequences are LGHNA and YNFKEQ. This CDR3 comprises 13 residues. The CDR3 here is CGSSRRQGEKLFF. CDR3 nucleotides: TGCGGCAGCAGCCGGCGACAGGGTGAAAAACTGTTTTTT.

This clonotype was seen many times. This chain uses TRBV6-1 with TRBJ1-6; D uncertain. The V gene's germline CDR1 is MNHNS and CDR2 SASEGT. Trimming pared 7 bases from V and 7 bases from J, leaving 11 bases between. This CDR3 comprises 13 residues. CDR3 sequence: CASKGSANSPLHF. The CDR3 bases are TGTGCCAGCAAAGGCTCGGCGAATTCACCCCTCCACTTT.

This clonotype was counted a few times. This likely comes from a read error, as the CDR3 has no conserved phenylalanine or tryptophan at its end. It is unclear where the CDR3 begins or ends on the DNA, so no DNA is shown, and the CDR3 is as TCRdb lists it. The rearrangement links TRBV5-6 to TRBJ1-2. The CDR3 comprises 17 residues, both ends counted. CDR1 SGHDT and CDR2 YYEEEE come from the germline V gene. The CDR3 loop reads CASSPAGFRSSNYGYTS.

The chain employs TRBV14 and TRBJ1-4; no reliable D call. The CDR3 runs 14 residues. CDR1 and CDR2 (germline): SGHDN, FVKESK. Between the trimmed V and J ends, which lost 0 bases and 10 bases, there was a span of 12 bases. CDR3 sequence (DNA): TGTGCCAGCAGCCAAGAATGCGCAGAGAGAAAACTGTTTTTT. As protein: CASSQECAERKLFF.

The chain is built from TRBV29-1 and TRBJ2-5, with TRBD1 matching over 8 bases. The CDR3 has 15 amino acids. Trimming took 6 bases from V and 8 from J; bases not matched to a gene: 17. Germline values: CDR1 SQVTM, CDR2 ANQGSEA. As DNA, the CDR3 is TGCAGCGTCGTAGGGATGACAGGGGATGCAGAAACCCAGTACTTC. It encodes CSVVGMTGDAETQYF.

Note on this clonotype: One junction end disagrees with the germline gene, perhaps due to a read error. Here the CDR3 DNA reads TGCGCCAGTTCTGAAGCGGGAGAAGGCTACAATGATCAGTCCTTC. Protein sequence: CASSEAGEGYNDQSF. The genes are TRBV6-5 and TRBJ2-1; TRBD2 aligns across 8 bases. The CDR3 loop spans 15 amino acids. Germline V gene data show CDR1 as MNHEY and CDR2 as SVGAGI.

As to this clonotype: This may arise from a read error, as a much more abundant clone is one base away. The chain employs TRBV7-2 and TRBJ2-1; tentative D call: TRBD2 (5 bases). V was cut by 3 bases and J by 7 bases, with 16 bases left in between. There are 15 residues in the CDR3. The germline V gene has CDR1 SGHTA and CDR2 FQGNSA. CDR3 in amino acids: CASSFSSRRTNEQFF. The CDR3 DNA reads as TGTGCCAGCAGCTTTTCTAGCAGGAGGACTAATGAGCAGTTCTTC.

The CDR3, as DNA: TGTGTCACCCCTAGGGAACGCGGTGGCTACACCTTC. Translating it yields CVTPRERGGYTF. This rearrangement joins TRBV12-3 or TRBV12-4 to TRBJ1-2; D not certain. The CDR3 runs to 12 residues.

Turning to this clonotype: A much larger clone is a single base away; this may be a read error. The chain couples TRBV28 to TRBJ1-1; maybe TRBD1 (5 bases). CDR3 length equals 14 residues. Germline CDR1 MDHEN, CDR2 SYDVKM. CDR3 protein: CASGRGTDLTEALF. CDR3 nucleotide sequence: TGTGCCAGCGGGCGGGGGACCGACCTCACTGAAGCTTTATTT.

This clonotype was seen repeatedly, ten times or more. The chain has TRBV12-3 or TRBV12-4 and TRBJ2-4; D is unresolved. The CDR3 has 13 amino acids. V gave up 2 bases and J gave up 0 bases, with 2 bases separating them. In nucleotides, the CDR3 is TGTGCCAGCAGTTTAACAGCCAAAAACATTCAGTACTTC. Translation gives CASSLTAKNIQYF.

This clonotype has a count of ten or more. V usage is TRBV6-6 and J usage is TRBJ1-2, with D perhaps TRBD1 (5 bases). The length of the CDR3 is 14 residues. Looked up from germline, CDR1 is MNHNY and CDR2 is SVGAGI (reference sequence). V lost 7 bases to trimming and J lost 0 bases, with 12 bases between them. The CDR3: CASTTGTANYGYTF. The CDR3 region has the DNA TGTGCCAGCACCACCGGGACGGCTAACTATGGCTACACCTTC.

The CDR3 here is CASSVQANTGELFF. The CDR3 DNA reads as TGTGCCAGCAGTGTTCAGGCGAACACCGGGGAGCTGTTTTTT. The chain couples TRBV6-1 to TRBJ2-2; the D is unclear. Germline V gives CDR1 MNHNS, CDR2 SASEGT. There are 14 residues in the CDR3. V dropped 4 bases and J dropped 0 bases, with 6 bases sitting between them.

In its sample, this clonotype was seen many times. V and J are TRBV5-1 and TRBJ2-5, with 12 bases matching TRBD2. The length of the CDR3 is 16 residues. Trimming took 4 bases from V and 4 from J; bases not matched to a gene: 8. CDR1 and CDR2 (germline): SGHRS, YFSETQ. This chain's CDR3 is CASSIGLAGRSETQYF. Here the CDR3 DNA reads TGCGCCAGCAGCATCGGACTAGCGGGGAGGTCAGAGACCCAGTACTTC. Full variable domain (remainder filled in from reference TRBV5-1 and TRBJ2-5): KAGVTQTPRYLIKTRGQQVTLSCSPISGHRSVSWYQQTPGQGLQFLFEYFSETQRNKGNFPGRFSGRQFSNSRSEMNVSTLELGDSALYLCASSIGLAGRSETQYFGPGTRLLVL.

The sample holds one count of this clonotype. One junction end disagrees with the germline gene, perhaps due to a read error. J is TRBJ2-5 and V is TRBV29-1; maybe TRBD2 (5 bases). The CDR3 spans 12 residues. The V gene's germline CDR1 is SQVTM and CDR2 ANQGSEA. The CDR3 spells CGVRGSEETQCF. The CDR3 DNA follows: TGCGGCGTTCGAGGGAGTGAAGAGACCCAGTGCTTC.

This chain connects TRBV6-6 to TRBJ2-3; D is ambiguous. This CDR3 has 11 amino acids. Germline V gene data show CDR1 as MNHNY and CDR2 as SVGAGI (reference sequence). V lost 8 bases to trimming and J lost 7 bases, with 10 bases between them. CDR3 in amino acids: CASEVGYTQYF. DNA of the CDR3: TGTGCCAGCGAGGTTGGATATACGCAGTATTTT.

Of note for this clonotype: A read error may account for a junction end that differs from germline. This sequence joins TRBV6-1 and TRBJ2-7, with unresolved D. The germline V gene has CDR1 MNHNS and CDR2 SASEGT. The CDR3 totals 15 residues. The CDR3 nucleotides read TGTACCAGCAGCCTGAGACTTGAGGCGTATTACGAGCAGTACTTC. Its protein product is CTSSLRLEAYYEQYF.

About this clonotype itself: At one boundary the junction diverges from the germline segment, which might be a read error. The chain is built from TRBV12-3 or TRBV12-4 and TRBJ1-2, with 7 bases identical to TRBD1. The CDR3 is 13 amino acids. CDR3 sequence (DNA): TGTGTCAGCAGCATCGGGACAGACTATGGCTACACCTTC. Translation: CVSSIGTDYGYTF.

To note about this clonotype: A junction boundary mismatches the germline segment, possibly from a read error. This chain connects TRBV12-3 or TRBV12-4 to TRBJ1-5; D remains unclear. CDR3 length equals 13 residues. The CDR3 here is CASALASNQPQHF. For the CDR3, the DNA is TGTGCCAGCGCTCTGGCCAGCAATCAACCCCAGCATTTT.

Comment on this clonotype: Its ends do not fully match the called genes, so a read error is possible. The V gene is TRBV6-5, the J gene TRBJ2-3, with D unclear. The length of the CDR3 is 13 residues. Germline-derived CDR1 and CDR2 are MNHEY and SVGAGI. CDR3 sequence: CASKRLITDTQYF. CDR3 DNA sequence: TGTGCCAGCAAGAGGTTGATCACAGATACACAGTATTTT.

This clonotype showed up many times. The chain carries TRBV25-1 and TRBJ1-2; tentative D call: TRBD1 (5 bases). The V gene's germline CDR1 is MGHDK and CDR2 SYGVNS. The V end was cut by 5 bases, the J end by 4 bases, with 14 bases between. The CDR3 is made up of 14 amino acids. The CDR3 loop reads CASSSSDSTYGYTF. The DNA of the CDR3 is TGTGCCAGCAGTTCCAGCGACAGCACCTATGGCTACACCTTC.